The TCR beta chain described here comes from a study of vaccination and CD4 T cells after COVID-19. The treatment denotes: approximately 9-day PBMC culture with coronavirus spike peptide pools or control peptides (ViraFEST assay). The V gene's germline CDR1 is SGHRS and CDR2 YFSETQ. Trimming took 1 base from V and 1 from J, leaving 17 bases between them. The CDR3 contains 17 residues. As to this clonotype: Its antigen is unidentified.

Sequenced with the Oncomine TCR Beta short-read assay was DNA taken from cultured CD4+ T cells. Using its own MiXCR run on the PCR reads, TCRdb lists one record per CDR3 protein. The table includes about 18,000 distinct CDR3 sequences, over 25% detected once. The chain is built from TRBV5-1 and TRBJ1-1; D might be TRBD1 (5 bases). Sequencing was done on a sample of cultured CD4+ T cells from blood. The TCR sequence derives from a human donor with COVID-19. CDR3 amino acids: CASSLTKTGLGNTEAFF. The CDR3 nucleotides are TGCGCCAGCAGCTTGACAAAAACAGGCCTAGGGAACACTGAAGCTTTCTTT.